These 15 T cell receptor beta chains originate from one sample sequenced in a study of T cell responses to AZD1222 COVID-19 vaccine. Here immunoSEQ multiplex PCR was the method, and the copy in TCRdb shows in-frame clones only, minus some. The sample gives some 130,000 clones, around 90% of which show up once; approximately 3.4% is in the top ten. This material consisted of peripheral blood, taken on day 0 of AZD1222 vaccination. All receptors come from an adult in good health.

This clone was found a few times. The V call is TRBV29-1, the J call TRBJ2-3, with D unresolved. Germline CDR1 SQVTM, CDR2 ANQGSEA. Trimming shortened V by 6 bases and J by 0 bases, and 4 bases separated the two germline ends. CDR3 length: 11 residues. The CDR3 nucleotides are TGCAGCGTCGAGAGCACAGATACGCAGTATTTT. Translating it yields CSVESTDTQYF.

The chain links TRBV5-8 to TRBJ2-2, with TRBD2 identical over 9 bases. V shed 4 bases and J 7 bases; nucleotides not matched to a gene: 8. This CDR3 comprises 15 residues. Germline values: CDR1 SGHTS, CDR2 YDEGEE. The CDR3 nucleotides read TGTGCCAGCAGCGTCACTAGCGGGTGGATCGGGGAGCTGTTTTTT. This codes for CASSVTSGWIGELFF.

There are a few counts of this clone. As DNA, the CDR3 is TGCAGCGTAAGGGTCCTCCTCTCCTACAATGAGCAGTTCTTC. Residues: CSVRVLLSYNEQFF. V gene TRBV29-1 combines with J gene TRBJ2-1, with D hard to call. V was clipped by 6 bases and J by 0 bases, with 12 bases between them. The V gene's germline CDR1 is SQVTM and CDR2 ANQGSEA. This CDR3 is 14 amino acids long.

The chain is built from TRBV5-5 and TRBJ1-1, with D possibly matching TRBD1 (6 bases). CDR1 and CDR2 from the germline V gene are SGHKS and YYEKEE (reference sequence). The CDR3 is 18 residues long. Trimming stripped 4 bases from V and 1 base from J, with 23 bases between. CDR3 in DNA: TGTGCCAGCAGCCAACCCGGGGGCGTGAGGGAACCGAACACTGAAGCTTTCTTT. Protein product: CASSQPGGVREPNTEAFF.

This chain joins TRBV5-1 and TRBJ2-3; D gene unclear. CDR1 and CDR2 from the germline V gene are SGHRS and YFSETQ. V was trimmed by 0 bases and J by 3 bases, leaving 5 bases between them. The length of the CDR3 is 13 residues. The CDR3 bases are TGCGCCAGCAGCTTGGCCGGTACAGATACGCAGTATTTT. It yields the protein CASSLAGTDTQYF.

V is TRBV11-2 and J is TRBJ1-4, with D unresolved. This CDR3 comprises 16 residues. The germline V gene has CDR1 SGHAT and CDR2 FQNNGV. V shed 1 base and J shed 2 bases, with 11 bases lying between them. The CDR3 region has the DNA TGTGCCAGCAGCTTAGGTCAAACGAAGACTAATGAAAAACTGTTTTTT. It encodes CASSLGQTKTNEKLFF.

The sample holds one count of this clone. The rearrangement joins TRBV28 to TRBJ1-2; 9 nucleotides match TRBD1. The length of the CDR3 is 17 residues. Germline assignment: CDR1 MDHEN and CDR2 SYDVKM. Trimming at V came to 6 bases and at J to 6 bases, leaving 17 bases not matched to a gene. The CDR3 DNA reads as TGTGCCAGCAGCACCGACACAGCCGGGACAGGGATTGATGGCTACACCTTC. Protein: CASSTDTAGTGIDGYTF.

Only one count was recorded for this clone. The rearrangement links TRBV19 to TRBJ1-2, with TRBD1 as a possible D gene (6 bases). This CDR3 has 14 residues. Trimming cost V 5 bases and J 0 bases, with 10 bases left between them. CDR1 and CDR2 (germline): LNHDA, SQIVND (reference sequence). The CDR3 DNA reads TGTGCCAGTAGTCTACGACAGGCTAACTATGGCTACACCTTC. It codes for CASSLRQANYGYTF.

The chain carries TRBV6-1 and TRBJ2-5, with D possibly matching TRBD2 (5 bases). Germline loops: CDR1 MNHNS, CDR2 SASEGT. There are 15 residues in the CDR3. The ends were cut back, 1 base at V and 7 bases at J, with 16 bases in the middle. CDR3 in DNA: TGTGCCAGCAGTGAAGAAGTCTGGACCGGAGGGACCCAGTACTTC. The encoded protein is CASSEEVWTGGTQYF.

In DNA form, the CDR3 reads TGCACCAGCAGCGTGCAGGAGGAAAAACTGTTTTTT. Its translation is CTSSVQEEKLFF. The rearrangement joins TRBV1 to TRBJ1-4. TRBV1 is annotated as a pseudogene. CDR3 length: 12 amino acids.

This clone was picked up one time. The chain is built from TRBV15 and TRBJ2-4; 10 bases align to TRBD2. Germline V lookup: CDR1 LNHNV, CDR2 YYDKDF (reference sequence). With 6 bases clipped from V and 8 bases from J, the junction kept 4 bases outside the gene matches. This CDR3 region has 13 residues. Written as DNA, the CDR3 is TGTGCCACCAGGACTAGCGGGTCCGACATTCAGTACTTC. This gives the protein CATRTSGSDIQYF.

V usage is TRBV4-1 and J usage is TRBJ2-5; D is unresolved. This CDR3 spans 15 amino acids. CDR1 and CDR2 (germline): MGHRA, YSYEKL. Trimming left V 0 bases short and J 0 bases short, with 8 bases between. The CDR3 DNA reads as TGCGCCAGCAGCCAAGAAGAAGCAGACCAAGAGACCCAGTACTTC. Translation: CASSQEEADQETQYF.

The J gene is TRBJ2-3, the V gene TRBV5-1; 10 bases fit TRBD1. Germline V lookup: CDR1 SGHRS, CDR2 YFSETQ. The CDR3 totals 17 residues. V shed 0 bases and J 8 bases; nucleotides not matched to a gene: 12. The CDR3 region is CASSLGFPGQGQGTQYF. CDR3 DNA sequence: TGCGCCAGCAGCTTGGGGTTCCCGGGACAGGGGCAGGGTACGCAGTATTTT. The variable domain in full, completed from reference TRBV5-1 and TRBJ2-3, reads KAGVTQTPRYLIKTRGQQVTLSCSPISGHRSVSWYQQTPGQGLQFLFEYFSETQRNKGNFPGRFSGRQFSNSRSEMNVSTLELGDSALYLCASSLGFPGQGQGTQYFGPGTRLTVL.

The CDR3 bases are TGTGCCAGCAGCCCGTACCCGGGACAGGGTGACACTGAAGCTTTCTTT. Translating it yields CASSPYPGQGDTEAFF. The gene calls are TRBV4-2 and TRBJ1-1; TRBD1 aligns across 9 bases. The junction had 9 bases not matched to a gene; V was cut back by 4 bases and J by 3 bases. Germline CDR1 LGHNA, CDR2 YNFKEQ. This CDR3 is built from 16 residues.

This chain joins TRBV19 and TRBJ1-4; D uncertain. V lost 3 bases and J lost 7, with 15 bases in between. Germline V gene lookup returns CDR1 LNHDA and CDR2 SQIVND (reference sequence). CDR3 size: 15 residues. CDR3: CASSISGIGGEKLFF. DNA for the CDR3: TGTGCCAGTAGTATTAGTGGAATCGGTGGTGAAAAACTGTTTTTT.